This T cell receptor beta chain is from a study of cytomegalovirus exposure and HLA in healthy donors. PCR amplification relied on 60 Vbeta primers (plus 13 Jbeta primers). Clones were read by immunoSEQ multiplex PCR, and TCRdb kept only the in-frame ones, dropping some. The sample records over 150,000 clones, roughly 80% being singletons. V was trimmed by 0 bases and J by 4 bases, leaving 21 bases between them. Germline V gives CDR1 LNHNV, CDR2 YYDKDF (reference sequence). CDR3 length: 18 residues. The study, taken as a whole, reports: The study put roughly 160 TCR beta chains on its list as cytomegalovirus-associated.

Turning to this clone: The antigen is unknown.

The sequence was collected from a human donor in good health. The chain recombines TRBV15 with TRBJ1-2; D gene unclear. The sample comprised PBMCs. Written as DNA, the CDR3 is TGTGCCACCAGCAGAGACCGGATTGAGGATTCCTCTCTCTATGGCTACACCTTC. Protein: CATSRDRIEDSSLYGYTF.